The clone carrying this T cell receptor beta chain was detected ten times or more. Its target is unknown. Patients were uniformly node-negative by CT and PET/CT and had received no prior chemotherapy or radiotherapy, with no other malignancies. These data belong to a study of prognosis after radiotherapy for stage I lung cancer. Findings and caveats of the study: The authors reported that TRBV and TRBJ gene usage differed between patients with and without metastases.

V dropped 6 bases and J dropped 10; count of bases not matched to a gene: 5. CDR1 and CDR2 from the germline V gene are LGHDT and YNNKEL (reference sequence). The CDR3 contains 12 residues. Two-round multiplex PCR on genomic DNA was the method by which TCR beta CDR3 was amplified. With primers specific to each TRBV and TRBJ gene, the first-round PCR was performed. Via MiXCR, TCRdb re-called the multiplex PCR reads, giving one row per CDR3 protein. The profile covers tens of thousands of distinct CDR3 sequences, with 26% appearing a single time and 7.5% taken by the ten largest. This chain joins TRBV3-1 and TRBJ1-2; the match to TRBD1 covers 10 bases. Specimen: PBMCs, collected before or after stereotactic body radiation therapy (not recorded which). The TCR originated in a donor aged 50 or older with non-small cell lung cancer. The CDR3 region has the DNA TGTGCCAGCAGGGGGACAGGGGCGGCCTACACCTTC. This sequence encodes CASRGTGAAYTF.